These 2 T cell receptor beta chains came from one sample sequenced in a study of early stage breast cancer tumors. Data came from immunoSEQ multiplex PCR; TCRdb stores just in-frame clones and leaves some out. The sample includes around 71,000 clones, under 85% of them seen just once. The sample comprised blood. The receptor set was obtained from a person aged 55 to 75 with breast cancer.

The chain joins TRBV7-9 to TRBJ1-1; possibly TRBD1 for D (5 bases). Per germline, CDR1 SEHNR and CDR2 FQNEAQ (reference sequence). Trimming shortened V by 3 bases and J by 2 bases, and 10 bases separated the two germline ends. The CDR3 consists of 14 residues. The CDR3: CASSLDTLNTEAFF. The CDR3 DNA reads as TGTGCCAGCAGCTTGGACACCCTCAACACTGAAGCTTTCTTT.

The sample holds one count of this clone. The CDR3 bases are TGTGCCAGCAGCTCCAGCGGGGCCCGGATAGGTACGCAGTATTTT. It translates to CASSSSGARIGTQYF. This chain joins TRBV7-2 and TRBJ2-3; 7 bases align to TRBD2. Germline assignment: CDR1 SGHTA and CDR2 FQGNSA. V gave up 4 bases and J gave up 8 bases; unmatched junction bases: 12. The CDR3 extends over 15 amino acids.